This section outlines one T cell receptor (beta chain) sequence together with its context. Its antigen remains unknown. These data come from a study of vaccination and CD4 T cells after COVID-19. Study at large: Either a CEFX pool, an HIV-1 Nef pool, or no peptide was added to control cultures.

Sequencing of DNA taken from cultured CD4+ T cells relied on the Oncomine TCR Beta short-read assay. TCRdb fed the PCR reads into MiXCR, producing one record per CDR3 protein. The table lists 14,000 to 15,000 distinct CDR3 sequences, about 47% of them singletons. The treatment is: approximately nine-day PBMC culture with coronavirus spike peptide pools or control peptides (ViraFEST assay). Dates of PCR positivity, March to December 2020, preceded the US Alpha, Beta and Delta variants. This receptor was obtained from a human donor who had recovered from COVID-19. Specimen: CD4+ T cells from blood, cultured in vitro.

The CDR3 DNA reads TGTGCCAGCAGGCAGGGGGCCCGCGGGCCCCAGCATTTT. Translating gives CASRQGARGPQHF. J is TRBJ1-5 and V is TRBV6-1; 8 bases line up with TRBD1. The CDR3 consists of 13 residues. J lost 9 bases, V lost 6 bases, and 7 bases had no gene match. Germline V CDR1 and CDR2: MNHNS, SASEGT.